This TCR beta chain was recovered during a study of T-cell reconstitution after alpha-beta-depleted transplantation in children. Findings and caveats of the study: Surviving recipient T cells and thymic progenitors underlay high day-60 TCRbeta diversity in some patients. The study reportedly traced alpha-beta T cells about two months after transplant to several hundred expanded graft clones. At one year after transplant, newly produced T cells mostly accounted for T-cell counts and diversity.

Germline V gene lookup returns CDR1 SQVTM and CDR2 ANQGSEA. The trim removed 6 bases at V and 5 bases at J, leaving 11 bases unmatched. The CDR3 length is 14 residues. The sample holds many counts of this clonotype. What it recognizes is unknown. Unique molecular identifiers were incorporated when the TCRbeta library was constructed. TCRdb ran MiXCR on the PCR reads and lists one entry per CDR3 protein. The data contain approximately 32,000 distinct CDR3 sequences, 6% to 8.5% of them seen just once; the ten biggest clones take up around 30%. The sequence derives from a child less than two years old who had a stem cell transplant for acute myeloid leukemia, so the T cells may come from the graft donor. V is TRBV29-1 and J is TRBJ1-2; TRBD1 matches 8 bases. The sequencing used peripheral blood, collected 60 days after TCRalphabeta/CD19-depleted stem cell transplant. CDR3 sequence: CSVPGGSWGYGYTF. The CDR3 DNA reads TGCAGCGTCCCAGGGGGCTCCTGGGGGTATGGCTACACCTTC.